The 9 T cell receptor beta chains given below trace back to one sample, sequenced in a study of human T cells and chemical hapten exposure. Time point noted: patch test 1, 2 weeks after DPC sensitization. Treatment reported: therapeutic diphenylcyclopropenone sensitization with weekly scalp DPC. The study extracted total RNA from unfractionated whole blood. TCRdb processed the RACE reads anew with MiXCR; each CDR3 protein has one entry. The table includes 40,000 to 50,000 distinct CDR3 sequences, 4% detected once. Material: whole blood, obtained in connection with sensitization to the hapten diphenylcyclopropenone (DPC). These TCRs come from a man between 50 and 59 years old with alopecia areata. Some clones in this sample may be carry-over from other donors' samples.

This clonotype has at least ten counts. The J gene is TRBJ2-3, the V gene TRBV7-9; D not resolved. Germline V gene lookup returns CDR1 SEHNR and CDR2 FQNEAQ (reference sequence). V was trimmed by 4 bases and J by 5 bases, leaving 10 bases between them. The CDR3 totals 13 residues. CDR3 amino acids: CASSSRLLDTQYF. The CDR3 nucleotides read TGTGCCAGCAGCTCCCGACTCCTAGATACGCAGTATTTT.

This clonotype occurred many times. The chain is built from TRBV28 and TRBJ1-2; D is uncertain. From germline, CDR1 is MDHEN and CDR2 SYDVKM. The CDR3 is made up of 18 amino acids. V was pared by 6 bases and J by 2 bases, with 25 bases between. The CDR3 reads CASRRRNGRPNPNYGYTF. The DNA of the CDR3 is TGTGCCAGCAGACGCCGTAATGGGCGACCAAACCCCAACTATGGCTACACCTTC.

Ten or more counts support this clonotype. This chain uses TRBV20-1 with TRBJ2-3, with 9 positions matching TRBD2. The V segment lost 3 bases and the J segment 3 bases; nucleotides outside the gene matches: 4. This CDR3 has 14 residues. CDR1 DFQATT and CDR2 SNEGSKA come from the germline V gene (reference sequence). The chain's CDR3 is CSASEREVTDTQYF. In DNA, the CDR3 is TGCAGTGCTAGTGAGCGGGAGGTTACAGATACGCAGTATTTT.

This clonotype was counted many times. The chain couples TRBV18 to TRBJ1-5; D remains ambiguous. V lost 3 bases, J lost 5 bases, and 8 bases lay in between. Germline V gene lookup returns CDR1 KGHSH and CDR2 LQKENI. The CDR3 sequence is 13 residues long. For the CDR3, the DNA is TGTGCCAGCTCACCGGGAGTTTATCAGCCCCAGCATTTT. This codes for CASSPGVYQPQHF.

This clonotype occurred many times. The chain joins TRBV2 to TRBJ1-1; D is unresolved. Trimming took 7 bases from V and 1 from J, leaving 13 bases between them. Germline V gene lookup returns CDR1 SNHLY and CDR2 FYNNEI. The CDR3 loop spans 14 amino acids. Written as DNA, the CDR3 is TGTGCCAGCAAACGCTCCCCGGGGAACACTGAAGCTTTCTTT. It specifies CASKRSPGNTEAFF.

This clonotype was detected ten times or more. The chain recombines TRBV20-1 with TRBJ2-1; TRBD1 matches at 9 bases. CDR3 length: 12 amino acids. The V gene end was trimmed by 6 bases and the J gene end by 9 bases; junction bases not matched to a gene: 6. Germline V lookup: CDR1 DFQATT, CDR2 SNEGSKA (reference sequence). The CDR3 DNA reads TGCAGTGCGGGACAGGGCGCCGGTGAGCAGTTCTTC. It encodes CSAGQGAGEQFF.

This clonotype occurred many times. CDR3 in amino acids: CASSPLAGADTQYF. For the CDR3, the DNA is TGCGCCAGCAGCCCACTAGCGGGGGCAGATACGCAGTATTTT. This rearrangement joins TRBV5-1 to TRBJ2-3; 11 nucleotides match TRBD2. This CDR3 is built from 14 residues. J was trimmed by 4 bases and V by 4 bases; bases with no gene match: 2. The germline V gene encodes CDR1 SGHRS and CDR2 YFSETQ.

This clonotype was detected many times. The chain couples TRBV7-9 to TRBJ2-3; D possibly corresponds to TRBD2 (5 bases). Trimming removed 5 bases from V and 0 bases from J, with 12 bases in between. The CDR3 sequence is 15 residues long. Germline CDR1 is SEHNR and CDR2 is FQNEAQ (reference sequence). CDR3 coding DNA: TGTGCCAGCAGCCGGGGTCCGACTAGCACAGATACGCAGTATTTT. Encoded protein: CASSRGPTSTDTQYF.

This clonotype has just a few counts. J is TRBJ2-1 and V is TRBV28; the match to TRBD2 covers 9 bases. CDR1 is MDHEN, CDR2 SYDVKM, per germline. J was trimmed by 5 bases and V by 5 bases; bases with no gene match: 7. The CDR3 loop spans 15 amino acids. The CDR3 region is CASSPSGIRDNEQFF. CDR3 DNA: TGTGCCAGCAGTCCTAGCGGGATACGAGACAATGAGCAGTTCTTC.